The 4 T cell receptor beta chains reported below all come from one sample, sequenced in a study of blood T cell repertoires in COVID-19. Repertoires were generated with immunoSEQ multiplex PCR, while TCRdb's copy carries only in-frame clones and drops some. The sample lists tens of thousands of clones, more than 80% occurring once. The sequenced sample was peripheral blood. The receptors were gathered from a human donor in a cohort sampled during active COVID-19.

CDR3 in DNA: TGTGCCAGCAGACCCGGGAGGTGGTACAAAGAGACCCAGTACTTC. It yields the protein CASRPGRWYKETQYF. The J gene is TRBJ2-5, the V gene TRBV5-6; TRBD2 matches at 7 bases. From germline, CDR1 is SGHDT and CDR2 YYEEEE. Unmatched junction bases numbered 10, after V lost 5 bases and J lost 3 bases. CDR3 length equals 15 residues.

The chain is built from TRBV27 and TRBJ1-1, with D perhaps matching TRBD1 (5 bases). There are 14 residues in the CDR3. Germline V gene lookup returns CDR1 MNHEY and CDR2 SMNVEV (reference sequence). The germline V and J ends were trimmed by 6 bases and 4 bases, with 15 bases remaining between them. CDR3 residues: CASRSDRWGTEAFF. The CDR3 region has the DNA TGTGCCAGCAGATCAGACAGATGGGGCACTGAAGCTTTCTTT.

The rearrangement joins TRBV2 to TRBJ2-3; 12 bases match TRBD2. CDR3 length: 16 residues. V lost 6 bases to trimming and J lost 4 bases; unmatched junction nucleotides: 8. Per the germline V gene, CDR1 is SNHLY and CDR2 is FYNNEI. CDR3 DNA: TGTGCCAGCAGACGGACTAGCGGGGTTATCGCAGATACGCAGTATTTT. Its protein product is CASRRTSGVIADTQYF.

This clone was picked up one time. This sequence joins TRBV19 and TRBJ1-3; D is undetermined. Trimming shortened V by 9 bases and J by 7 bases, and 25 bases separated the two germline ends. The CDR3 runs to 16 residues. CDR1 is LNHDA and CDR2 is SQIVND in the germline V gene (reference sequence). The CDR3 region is CASLRGVSGIGNTIYF. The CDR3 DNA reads TGTGCCAGCCTCCGGGGAGTTTCTGGAATCGGTAACACCATATATTTT.